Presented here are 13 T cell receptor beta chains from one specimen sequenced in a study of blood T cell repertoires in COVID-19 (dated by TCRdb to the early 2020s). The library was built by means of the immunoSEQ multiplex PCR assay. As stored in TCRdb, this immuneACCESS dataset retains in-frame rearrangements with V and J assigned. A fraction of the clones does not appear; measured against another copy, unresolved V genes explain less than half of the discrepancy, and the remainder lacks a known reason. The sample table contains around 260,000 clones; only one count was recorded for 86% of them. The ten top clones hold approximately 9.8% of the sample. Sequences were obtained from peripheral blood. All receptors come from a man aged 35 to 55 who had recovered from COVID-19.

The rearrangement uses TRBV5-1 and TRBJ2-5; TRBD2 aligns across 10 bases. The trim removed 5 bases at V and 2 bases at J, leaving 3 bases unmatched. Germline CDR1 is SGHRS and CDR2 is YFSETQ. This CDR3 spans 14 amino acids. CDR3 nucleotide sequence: TGCGCCAGCAGGCCGGGACTAGCGCAAGAGACCCAGTACTTC. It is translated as CASRPGLAQETQYF. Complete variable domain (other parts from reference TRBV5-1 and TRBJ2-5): KAGVTQTPRYLIKTRGQQVTLSCSPISGHRSVSWYQQTPGQGLQFLFEYFSETQRNKGNFPGRFSGRQFSNSRSEMNVSTLELGDSALYLCASRPGLAQETQYFGPGTRLLVL.

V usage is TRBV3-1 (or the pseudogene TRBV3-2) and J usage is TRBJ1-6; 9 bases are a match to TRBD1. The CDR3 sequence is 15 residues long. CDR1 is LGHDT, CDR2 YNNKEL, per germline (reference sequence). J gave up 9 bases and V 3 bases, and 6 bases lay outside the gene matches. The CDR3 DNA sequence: TGTGCCAGCAGCCATGGGACAGGGACGGTTTCACCCCTCCACTTT. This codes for CASSHGTGTVSPLHF.

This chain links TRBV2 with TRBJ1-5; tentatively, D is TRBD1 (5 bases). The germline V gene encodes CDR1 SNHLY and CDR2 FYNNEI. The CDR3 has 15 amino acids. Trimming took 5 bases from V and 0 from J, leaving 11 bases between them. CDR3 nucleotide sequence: TGTGCCAGCAGTCCCGACAGCTATAGCAATCAGCCCCAGCATTTT. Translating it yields CASSPDSYSNQPQHF.

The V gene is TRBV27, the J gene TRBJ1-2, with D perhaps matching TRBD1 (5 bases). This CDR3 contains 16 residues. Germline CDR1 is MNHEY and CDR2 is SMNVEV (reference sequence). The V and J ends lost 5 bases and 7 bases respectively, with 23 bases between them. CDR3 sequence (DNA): TGTGCCAGCAGTCTAAAAATCCCTGGGGGGGGAGGTGGCTACACCTTC. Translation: CASSLKIPGGGGGYTF.

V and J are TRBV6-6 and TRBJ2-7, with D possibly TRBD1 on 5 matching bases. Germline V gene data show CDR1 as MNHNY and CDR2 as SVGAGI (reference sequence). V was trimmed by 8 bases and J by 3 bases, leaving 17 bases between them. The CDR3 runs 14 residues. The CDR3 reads CASSGHADGYEQYF. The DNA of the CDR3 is TGTGCCAGCTCTGGACACGCCGATGGCTACGAGCAGTACTTC.

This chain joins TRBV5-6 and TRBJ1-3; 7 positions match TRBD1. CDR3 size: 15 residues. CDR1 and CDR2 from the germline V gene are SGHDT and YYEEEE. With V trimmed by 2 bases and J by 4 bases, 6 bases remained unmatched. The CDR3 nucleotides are TGTGCCAGCAGCTTAACAGGGGCAGGAGGAAACACCATATATTTT. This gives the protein CASSLTGAGGNTIYF. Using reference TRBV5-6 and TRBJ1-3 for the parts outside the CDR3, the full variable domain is DAGVTQSPTHLIKTRGQQVTLRCSPKSGHDTVSWYQQALGQGPQFIFQYYEEEERQRGNFPDRFSGHQFPNYSSELNVNALLLGDSALYLCASSLTGAGGNTIYFGEGSWLTVV.

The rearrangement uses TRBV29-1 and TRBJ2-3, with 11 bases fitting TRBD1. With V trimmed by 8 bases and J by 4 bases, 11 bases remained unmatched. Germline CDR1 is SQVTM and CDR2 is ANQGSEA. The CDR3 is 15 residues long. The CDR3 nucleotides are TGCAGCACCAGAGGACAGGGGGCAAGGGCAGATACGCAGTATTTT. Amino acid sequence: CSTRGQGARADTQYF.

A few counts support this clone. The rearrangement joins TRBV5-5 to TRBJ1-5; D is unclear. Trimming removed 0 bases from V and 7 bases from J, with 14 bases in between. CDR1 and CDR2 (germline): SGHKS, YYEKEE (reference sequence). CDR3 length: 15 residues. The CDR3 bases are TGTGCCAGCAGCTTGGGAGGTGCGATCAAGCAGCCCCAGCATTTT. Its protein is CASSLGGAIKQPQHF.

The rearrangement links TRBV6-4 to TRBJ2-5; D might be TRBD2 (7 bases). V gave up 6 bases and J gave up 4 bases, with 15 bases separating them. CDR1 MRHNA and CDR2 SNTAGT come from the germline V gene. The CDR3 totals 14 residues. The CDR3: CASSHTGRAETQYF. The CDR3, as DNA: TGTGCCAGCAGCCACACAGGGAGGGCAGAGACCCAGTACTTC.

CDR3 sequence reads: CASSRGLAGYGYQETQYF. In nucleotides, the CDR3 is TGTGCCAGCAGCCGGGGACTAGCGGGGTATGGTTACCAAGAGACCCAGTACTTC. The V and J genes are TRBV11-3 and TRBJ2-5; 13 bases fit TRBD2. CDR3 length: 18 residues. J lost 0 bases, V lost 5 bases, and 9 bases had no gene match. Per germline, CDR1 SGHNT and CDR2 YENEEA.

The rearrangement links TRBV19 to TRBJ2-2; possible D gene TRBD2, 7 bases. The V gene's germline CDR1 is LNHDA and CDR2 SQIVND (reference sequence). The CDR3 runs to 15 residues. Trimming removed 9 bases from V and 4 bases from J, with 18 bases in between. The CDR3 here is CASLWGGGSTGELFF. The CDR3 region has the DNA TGTGCCAGCCTTTGGGGAGGGGGGAGCACCGGGGAGCTGTTTTTT. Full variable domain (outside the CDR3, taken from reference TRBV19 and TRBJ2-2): DGGITQSPKYLFRKEGQNVTLSCEQNLNHDAMYWYRQDPGQGLRLIYYSQIVNDFQKGDIAEGYSVSREKKESFPLTVTSAQKNPTAFYLCASLWGGGSTGELFFGEGSRLTVL.

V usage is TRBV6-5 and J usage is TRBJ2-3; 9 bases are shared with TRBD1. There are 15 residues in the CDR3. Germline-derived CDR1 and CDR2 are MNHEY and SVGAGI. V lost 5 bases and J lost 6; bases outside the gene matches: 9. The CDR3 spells CASSKRQGGTDTQYF. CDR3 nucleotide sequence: TGTGCCAGCAGTAAGCGACAGGGGGGTACCGATACGCAGTATTTT.

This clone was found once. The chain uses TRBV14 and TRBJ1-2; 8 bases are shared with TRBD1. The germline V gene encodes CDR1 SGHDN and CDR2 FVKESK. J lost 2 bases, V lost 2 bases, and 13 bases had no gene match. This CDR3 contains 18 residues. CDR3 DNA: TGTGCCAGCAGCCAAATTAAAGTTGGCCAGGGGGCAAACTATGGCTACACCTTC. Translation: CASSQIKVGQGANYGYTF. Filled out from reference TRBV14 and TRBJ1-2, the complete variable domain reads EAGVTQFPSHSVIEKGQTVTLRCDPISGHDNLYWYRRVMGKEIKFLLHFVKESKQDESGMPNNRFLAERTGGTYSTLKVQPAELEDSGVYFCASSQIKVGQGANYGYTFGSGTRLTVV.